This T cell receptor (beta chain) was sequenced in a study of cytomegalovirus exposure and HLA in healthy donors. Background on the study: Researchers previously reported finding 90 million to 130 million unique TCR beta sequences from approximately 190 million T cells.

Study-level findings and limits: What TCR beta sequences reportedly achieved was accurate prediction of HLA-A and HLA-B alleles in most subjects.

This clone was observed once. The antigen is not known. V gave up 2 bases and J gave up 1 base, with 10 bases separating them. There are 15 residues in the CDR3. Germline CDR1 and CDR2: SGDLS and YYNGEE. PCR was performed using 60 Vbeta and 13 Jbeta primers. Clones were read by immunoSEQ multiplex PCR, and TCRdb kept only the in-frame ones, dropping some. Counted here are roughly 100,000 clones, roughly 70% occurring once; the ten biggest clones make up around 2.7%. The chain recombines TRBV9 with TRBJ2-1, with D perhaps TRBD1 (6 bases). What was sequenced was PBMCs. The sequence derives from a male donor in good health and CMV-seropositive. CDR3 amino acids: CASSVVGGSYNEQFF. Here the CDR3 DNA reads TGTGCCAGCAGCGTGGTAGGGGGTTCCTACAATGAGCAGTTCTTC.